The 26 T cell receptor beta chains in this list originate from one sample, sequenced in a study of blood T cell repertoires in COVID-19. The protocol was immunoSEQ multiplex PCR, while the TCRdb copy is restricted to in-frame clones and leaves out a portion. The sample lists about 150,000 clones, more than 85% occurring once. Sequences were obtained from peripheral blood. The receptor source for this set is a woman older than 75 with COVID-19, enrolled during active disease.

This chain links TRBV7-2 with TRBJ1-5, with TRBD1 matching over 7 bases. Unmatched junction bases numbered 9, after V lost 1 base and J lost 9 bases. The length of the CDR3 is 15 residues. The germline V gene encodes CDR1 SGHTA and CDR2 FQGNSA. The CDR3 region is CASSLDVGGKRPQHF. In DNA form, the CDR3 reads TGTGCCAGCAGCTTAGACGTAGGGGGCAAAAGGCCCCAGCATTTT. The whole variable domain, filled in from reference TRBV7-2 and TRBJ1-5, reads GAGVSQSPSNKVTEKGKDVELRCDPISGHTALYWYRQSLGQGLEFLIYFQGNSAPDKSGLPSDRFSAERTGGSVSTLTIQRTQQEDSAVYLCASSLDVGGKRPQHFGDGTRLSIL.

The chain recombines TRBV7-2 with TRBJ1-2; 9 bases fit TRBD1. This CDR3 spans 17 amino acids. Per the germline V gene, CDR1 is SGHTA and CDR2 is FQGNSA. Trimming at V came to 4 bases and at J to 0 bases, leaving 9 bases not matched to a gene. The CDR3 bases are TGTGCCAGCAGCTGGGGACAGGGCGGGCGAGCTAACTATGGCTACACCTTC. Translated: CASSWGQGGRANYGYTF.

The CDR3 sequence is CASSLRDIGYTF. CDR3 DNA: TGTGCCAGCAGTCTACGGGACATCGGCTACACCTTC. This chain connects TRBV2 to TRBJ1-2, with D maybe TRBD1 (6 bases). CDR3 length: 12 residues. V dropped 5 bases and J dropped 8 bases, with 12 bases sitting between them. The V gene's germline CDR1 is SNHLY and CDR2 FYNNEI. Full variable domain (rest looked up from reference TRBV2 and TRBJ1-2): EPEVTQTPSHQVTQMGQEVILRCVPISNHLYFYWYRQILGQKVEFLVSFYNNEISEKSEIFDDQFSVERPDGSNFTLKIRSTKLEDSAMYFCASSLRDIGYTFGSGTRLTVV.

This clone appeared once. The V gene is TRBV28, the J gene TRBJ1-6; possibly TRBD1 for D (6 bases). V was pared by 6 bases and J by 4 bases, with 13 bases between. Germline V CDR1 and CDR2: MDHEN, SYDVKM. The CDR3 is 15 amino acids. CDR3 coding DNA: TGTGCCAGCAGCCCTGACCAGGGGTATAATTCACCCCTCCACTTT. It is translated as CASSPDQGYNSPLHF.

The gene calls are TRBV10-3 and TRBJ2-2; D call uncertain. Trimming removed 4 bases at V and 8 bases at J, with 5 bases between. Germline values: CDR1 ENHRY, CDR2 SYGVKD. The CDR3 runs 11 residues. The CDR3: CAISVSGELFF. CDR3 DNA: TGTGCCATCAGTGTTAGTGGGGAGCTGTTTTTT.

The J gene is TRBJ2-5, the V gene TRBV14; 7 bases align to TRBD2. Germline loops: CDR1 SGHDN, CDR2 FVKESK. Trimming removed 7 bases from V and 8 bases from J; junction bases left unmatched: 4. This CDR3 is built from 11 residues. The CDR3 here is CASTGGNTQYF. The DNA of the CDR3 is TGTGCCAGCACCGGGGGGAATACCCAGTACTTC.

V usage is TRBV24-1 and J usage is TRBJ1-2; 7 positions agree with TRBD1. After removal of 3 bases from V and 2 bases from J, the junction contained 2 bases not matched to a gene. Per the germline V gene, CDR1 is KGHDR and CDR2 is SFDVKD. This CDR3 has 14 amino acids. The CDR3 region is CATSDRTGNYGYTF. Written as DNA, the CDR3 is TGTGCCACCAGTGATCGGACAGGCAACTATGGCTACACCTTC.

V gene TRBV4-1 combines with J gene TRBJ2-1; tentative D call: TRBD1 (5 bases). The germline CDR1 and CDR2 sequences are MGHRA and YSYEKL. V lost 1 base to trimming and J lost 7 bases, with 14 bases between them. The CDR3 is made up of 15 amino acids. CDR3 region: CASSQGQGNWNEQFF. CDR3 nucleotides: TGCGCCAGCAGCCAAGGTCAGGGAAACTGGAATGAGCAGTTCTTC.

This chain joins TRBV28 and TRBJ2-7; D uncertain. This CDR3 has 12 amino acids. Between the trimmed V and J ends, which lost 5 bases and 3 bases, there was a span of 8 bases. Germline CDR1 and CDR2: MDHEN and SYDVKM. This chain's CDR3 is CASSRLIYEQYF. CDR3 nucleotides: TGTGCCAGCAGTCGGTTAATCTACGAGCAGTACTTC.

The rearrangement links TRBV6-1 to TRBJ1-4; 7 nucleotides line up with TRBD1. Germline-derived CDR1 and CDR2 are MNHNS and SASEGT. The CDR3 covers 16 residues. The junction had 5 bases not matched to a gene; V was cut back by 4 bases and J by 0 bases. CDR3 sequence (DNA): TGTGCCAGCAGTGCGGGACAGATTGCAACTAATGAAAAACTGTTTTTT. It yields the protein CASSAGQIATNEKLFF.

Only a few counts were recorded for this clone. V gene TRBV4-3 combines with J gene TRBJ2-3; a weak D match, TRBD2 (6 bases). V was clipped by 5 bases and J by 2 bases, with 11 bases between them. Germline V gene lookup returns CDR1 LGHNA and CDR2 YSLEER. This CDR3 has 14 residues. CDR3 in amino acids: CASSEVAVTDTQYF. As DNA, the CDR3 is TGCGCCAGCAGCGAGGTAGCGGTCACAGATACGCAGTATTTT.

CDR3 loop: CASSYSGQGPTEAFF. CDR3 DNA: TGTGCCAGCAGTTACTCGGGACAGGGGCCCACTGAAGCTTTCTTT. The chain joins TRBV6-5 to TRBJ1-1; 10 bases line up with TRBD1. Trimming removed 0 bases from V and 4 bases from J; junction bases left unmatched: 2. The CDR3 loop spans 15 amino acids. From germline, CDR1 is MNHEY and CDR2 SVGAGI.

The V call is TRBV10-2, the J call TRBJ2-3, with D possibly matching TRBD2 (6 bases). V was clipped by 6 bases and J by 2 bases, with 12 bases between them. The CDR3 runs to 14 residues. Germline V gives CDR1 WSHSY, CDR2 SAAADI. The CDR3 DNA reads TGCGCCAGCAGAGTCGGGGGACTCACAGATACGCAGTATTTT. Translation: CASRVGGLTDTQYF.

The V call is TRBV24-1, the J call TRBJ1-1, with TRBD1 as a possible D gene (6 bases). This CDR3 spans 14 amino acids. The V and J ends lost 4 bases and 7 bases respectively, with 15 bases between them. The germline V gene has CDR1 KGHDR and CDR2 SFDVKD. The CDR3 protein is CATSEEGRGDEAFF. As DNA, the CDR3 is TGTGCCACCAGTGAAGAGGGCAGGGGCGATGAAGCTTTCTTT.

The J gene is TRBJ2-7, the V gene TRBV28; a weak D match, TRBD1 (6 bases). The CDR3 is 14 residues long. Per the germline V gene, CDR1 is MDHEN and CDR2 is SYDVKM. Trimming took off 6 bases at V and 3 bases at J, with 15 bases between the two ends. The CDR3 sequence: CASSLGGTLYEQYF. CDR3 nucleotides: TGTGCCAGCAGCCTTGGGGGCACCCTCTACGAGCAGTACTTC.

This chain links TRBV25-1 with TRBJ1-5; tentatively, D is TRBD1 (6 bases). This CDR3 contains 16 residues. With 3 bases removed from V and 0 bases from J, the gap between germline ends came to 12 bases. Germline assignment: CDR1 MGHDK and CDR2 SYGVNS. CDR3 DNA sequence: TGTGCCAGCAGTGACGGACAGTATCATAGCAATCAGCCCCAGCATTTT. It encodes CASSDGQYHSNQPQHF.

The genes are TRBV18 and TRBJ1-1; 8 nucleotides align to TRBD1. Trimming took 1 base from V and 0 from J; bases not matched to a gene: 10. This CDR3 is 18 amino acids long. Germline assignment: CDR1 KGHSH and CDR2 LQKENI. CDR3 region: CASSPHSLAGGMNTEAFF. The CDR3 nucleotides are TGTGCCAGCTCACCACATTCCCTCGCAGGGGGCATGAACACTGAAGCTTTCTTT. The entire variable domain, with the rest obtained from reference TRBV18 and TRBJ1-1, is as follows: NAGVMQNPRHLVRRRGQEARLRCSPMKGHSHVYWYRQLPEEGLKFMVYLQKENIIDESGMPKERFSAEFPKEGPSILRIQQVVRGDSAAYFCASSPHSLAGGMNTEAFFGQGTRLTVV.

The rearrangement joins TRBV6-2 or TRBV6-3 to TRBJ2-1; 8 bases match TRBD1. The CDR3 runs 16 residues. Germline V lookup: CDR1 MNHEY, CDR2 SVGEGT. V lost 0 bases to trimming and J lost 3 bases; unmatched junction nucleotides: 4. The CDR3 DNA reads as TGTGCCAGCAGTTACTCCGCCACAGGGGGCTACAATGAGCAGTTCTTC. It encodes CASSYSATGGYNEQFF.

The chain has TRBV19 and TRBJ1-2, with D tentatively TRBD1 (6 bases). Trimming left V 3 bases short and J 0 bases short, with 8 bases between. In germline, CDR1 is LNHDA, CDR2 SQIVND (reference sequence). CDR3 size: 14 residues. CDR3 sequence: CASSMGTTNYGYTF. DNA of the CDR3: TGTGCCAGTAGTATGGGGACAACTAACTATGGCTACACCTTC.

The genes are TRBV6-2 or TRBV6-3 and TRBJ1-2; D call uncertain. The CDR3 runs to 15 residues. Germline V gene sequence: CDR1 MNHEY, CDR2 SVGEGT. Trimming left V 1 base short and J 7 bases short, with 16 bases between. The CDR3 DNA is TGTGCCAGCAGTTACTTAGCCTCATGGCCCGGTGGCTACACCTTC. Protein product: CASSYLASWPGGYTF.

This sequence joins TRBV2 and TRBJ1-6; 11 bases agree with TRBD1. J was trimmed by 8 bases and V by 3 bases; bases with no gene match: 3. The length of the CDR3 is 15 residues. Germline V gene sequence: CDR1 SNHLY, CDR2 FYNNEI. DNA of the CDR3: TGTGCCAGCAGTGAGGGACAGGGGGATTATTCACCCCTCCACTTT. This encodes CASSEGQGDYSPLHF.

This clone was detected once. The genes are TRBV7-9 and TRBJ2-1; D is perhaps TRBD2 (7 bases). The CDR3 spans 17 residues. CDR1 and CDR2 from the germline V gene are SEHNR and FQNEAQ (reference sequence). V lost 3 bases, J lost 0 bases, and 15 bases lay in between. The CDR3: CASSFGGGLSSYNEQFF. In DNA, the CDR3 is TGTGCCAGCAGCTTTGGCGGGGGCCTGAGCTCCTACAATGAGCAGTTCTTC. The variable domain in full, completed from reference TRBV7-9 and TRBJ2-1, reads DTGVSQNPRHKITKRGQNVTFRCDPISEHNRLYWYRQTLGQGPEFLTYFQNEAQLEKSRLLSDRFSAERPKGSFSTLEIQRTEQGDSAMYLCASSFGGGLSSYNEQFFGPGTRLTVL.

The chain couples TRBV13 to TRBJ2-1; no clear D gene. The CDR3 runs to 16 residues. The V end lost 1 base, the J end lost 4 bases, and 14 bases lay between the germline ends. Looked up from germline, CDR1 is PRHDT and CDR2 is FYEKMQ (reference sequence). CDR3 in DNA: TGTGCCAGCAGCTTAGTTCTGGTGAACGCGTACAATGAGCAGTTCTTC. Translating gives CASSLVLVNAYNEQFF.

This chain links TRBV7-8 with TRBJ2-5, with 12 nucleotides matching TRBD2. Per the germline V gene, CDR1 is SGHVS and CDR2 is FQNEAQ. V gave up 5 bases and J gave up 4 bases; unmatched junction bases: 11. This CDR3 is 17 amino acids long. The DNA of the CDR3 is TGTGCCAGCAGCGAACTCACCGGGACTAGCGGGCGAGAGACCCAGTACTTC. This codes for CASSELTGTSGRETQYF.

The rearrangement uses TRBV7-9 and TRBJ2-5; TRBD1 matches 9 bases. Germline V gene data show CDR1 as SEHNR and CDR2 as FQNEAQ (reference sequence). V was pared by 4 bases and J by 5 bases, with 8 bases of the junction left unmatched. The length of the CDR3 is 15 residues. In DNA, the CDR3 is TGTGCCAGCAGCTCCTGGACAGGGGTAGAGGAGACCCAGTACTTC. Its translation: CASSSWTGVEETQYF.

V usage is TRBV13 and J usage is TRBJ2-2; D not certain. V lost 4 bases to trimming and J lost 5 bases, with 5 bases between them. The length of the CDR3 is 12 residues. Germline V lookup: CDR1 PRHDT, CDR2 FYEKMQ (reference sequence). CDR3 sequence (DNA): TGTGCCAGCAGCTCCCAAACCGGGGAGCTGTTTTTT. Translating it yields CASSSQTGELFF.